This T cell receptor (beta chain) was observed in a study of tumor-infiltrating lymphocytes in primary liver carcinoma (TCRdb year 2017). Describing the broader study: Of the five patients (three men and two women, aged 30 to 69 years), four had hepatocellular carcinoma and one had combined HCC and intrahepatic cholangiocarcinoma. The five patients had tumors of stage T1-T3 N0M0, with maximum diameters ranging from roughly 4.2 to 10 cm. Each sample produced about 3.5 to 8 million productive TCRbeta reads, and read depth showed no significant difference between tissue types. For each liver tumor, the study sampled five regions along with adjacent normal tissue and blood, and applied TCRbeta repertoire sequencing, expression microarrays and whole-exome sequencing. A total of roughly 35 specimens from 5 patients went through TCRbeta repertoire sequencing, namely 25 tumor regions, 5 adjacent noncancerous liver tissues and 5 peripheral blood samples. Technical replicate repertoires showed high reproducibility, with mean shared-clone rates near 0.89 and correlation coefficients above 0.95. What the authors observed across the whole study: Because the samples were bulk and unsorted, CD4+ and CD8+ T cell repertoires could not be compared. The top 250 clones accounted for a significantly greater share of the repertoire in tumors than in blood (p = 0.039). Because sequencing covered only the TCR beta chain and unpaired alpha chains were not captured, true repertoire diversity is likely underestimated. The study included only five patients, and the authors note findings should be validated in a larger study. Repertoire overlap was higher between tumor regions (mean around 36%) than tumor-adjacent (17%) or tumor-blood (approximately 14%) pairs, consistent with antigen-driven expansion.

In the case of this clonotype: Its antigen has not been determined. A much larger clone is a single base away; this may be a read error.

The germline V gene (reference sequence) supplies CDR1 LNHNV and CDR2 YYDKDF. The CDR3 spans 17 residues, from the cysteine through the phenylalanine. The retained sequence is limited to the CDR3, 51 bases, with the frame set at the first base. Total RNA and DNA were co-extracted from around 20-30 mg of bulk tissue with the AllPrep DNA/RNA mini kit, without cell sorting. Between late 2015 and March 2016, 4 or 5 patients in China with histopathologically diagnosed primary liver carcinoma had their tumors surgically resected. Patients had chronic HBV infection and were treatment-naive at sampling. Each fresh piece of tumor and adjacent tissue was cut in two, with one half stored in RNAlater at -80 degrees C and the other half sent for histology. Starting from 450 to 500 ng total RNA, TCRbeta-specific cDNA was produced by reverse transcription with a constant-region primer and ProtoScript II reverse transcriptase. The TCRbeta libraries were prepared through three rounds of nested multiplex PCR following a slightly modified ARM-PCR procedure. Each of the first two PCR rounds ran for approximately 11 cycles and used multiplex TRBV1-TRBV30 forward primers together with a Cbeta reverse primer. Sample barcodes and Illumina adapters were attached in a final 25-cycle PCR using Deep VentR polymerase. Amplicons of 200-500 bp were gel-purified with a QIAquick gel extraction kit before sequencing. An Illumina HiSeq 2500 was used to sequence the TCRbeta amplicons with 250-bp paired-end reads. The authors processed their data as follows. Reads were quality-trimmed with Trimmomatic v0.33, and paired reads were merged with FLASH v1.2.11 to recover full CDR3 sequences. MiGEC v1.2.1b assigned V, D and J germline segments to the rearranged TCRbeta sequences. Clonotype statistics, along with Shannon-Wiener diversity indices, were calculated using VDJtools v1.0.0. Except for diversity analysis, only the 250 most abundant clonotypes of each sample were used in subsequent analyses to reduce sampling bias. Using fastp trimming at Q25 and MiXCR clonotype assembly, TCRdb reanalyzed the public sequencing data and kept in-frame beta chains. Every distinct CDR3 protein forms one entry, paired with its most common genes and DNA. These V and J calls derive from TCRdb rather than the authors' analysis. This sample holds tens of thousands of distinct CDR3 sequences; 75% were observed only once. Together, the top ten hold approximately 40% of the sample.

The specimen was tumor-adjacent normal liver tissue. This receptor chain uses TRBV15 and TRBJ2-1, and TRBD2 aligns with 7 junction nucleotides. The TCR originated in a man aged 40-49 years with primary liver carcinoma and hepatitis B virus infection. CDR3 reads: CVTSRDTGGLSYDEQFF. The sequence in DNA is TGTGTCACCAGCAGAGACACGGGAGGTTTATCTTATGATGAGCAGTTCTTC.